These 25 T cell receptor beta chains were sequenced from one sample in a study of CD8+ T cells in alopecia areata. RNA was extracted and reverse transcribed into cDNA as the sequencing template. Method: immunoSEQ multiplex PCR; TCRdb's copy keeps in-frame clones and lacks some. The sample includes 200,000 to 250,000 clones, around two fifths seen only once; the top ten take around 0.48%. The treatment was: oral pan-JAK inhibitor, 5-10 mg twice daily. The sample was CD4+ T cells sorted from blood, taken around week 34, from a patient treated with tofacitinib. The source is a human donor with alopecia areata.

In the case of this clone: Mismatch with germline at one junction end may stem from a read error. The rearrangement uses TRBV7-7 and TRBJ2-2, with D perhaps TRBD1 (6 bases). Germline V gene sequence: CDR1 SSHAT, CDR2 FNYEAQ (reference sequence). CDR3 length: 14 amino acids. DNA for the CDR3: TGTGCTAGCAGCTCGGACAGGAACACCGGGGAGCTGTTTTTT. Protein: CASSSDRNTGELFF. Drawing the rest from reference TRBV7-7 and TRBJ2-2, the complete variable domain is GAGVSQSPRYKVTKRGQDVTLRCDPISSHATLYWYQQALGQGPEFLTYFNYEAQPDKSGLPSDRFSAERPEGSISTLTIQRTEQRDSAMYRCASSSDRNTGELFFGEGSRLTVL.

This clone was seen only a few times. CDR3: CASSPPGTGNADTQYF. Written as DNA, the CDR3 is TGTGCCAGCAGCCCGCCGGGGACAGGCAATGCAGATACGCAGTATTTT. The J gene is TRBJ2-3, the V gene TRBV7-2; 8 bases fit TRBD1. Germline CDR1 SGHTA, CDR2 FQGNSA. The CDR3 has 16 residues. Unmatched junction bases numbered 11, after V lost 5 bases and J lost 4 bases.

CDR3 in DNA: TGTGCCAGCAGCTCGAGACAGGGAAGTCAGCCCCAGCATTTT. This codes for CASSSRQGSQPQHF. The chain links TRBV7-2 to TRBJ1-5; 7 nucleotides line up with TRBD1. Per the germline V gene, CDR1 is SGHTA and CDR2 is FQGNSA. J gave up 6 bases and V 4 bases, and 6 bases lay outside the gene matches. The CDR3 loop spans 14 amino acids.

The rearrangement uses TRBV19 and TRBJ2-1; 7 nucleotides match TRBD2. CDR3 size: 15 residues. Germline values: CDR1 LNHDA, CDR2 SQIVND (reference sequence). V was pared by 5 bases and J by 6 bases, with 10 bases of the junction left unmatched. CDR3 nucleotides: TGTGCCAGTAGTTCGAAAAGCGGGGATCTCAATGAGCAGTTCTTC. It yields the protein CASSSKSGDLNEQFF.

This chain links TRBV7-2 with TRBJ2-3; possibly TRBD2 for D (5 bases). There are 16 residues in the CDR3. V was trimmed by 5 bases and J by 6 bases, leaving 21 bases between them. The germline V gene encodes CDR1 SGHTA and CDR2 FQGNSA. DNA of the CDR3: TGTGCCAGCAGCAAAAACGACGGAGGAGGATGGGATACGCAGTATTTT. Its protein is CASSKNDGGGWDTQYF.

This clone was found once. The DNA for the CDR3 is TGCGCCAGCAGCCCTCGTTCGAATCTGAACACTGAAGCTTTCTTT. Translation gives CASSPRSNLNTEAFF. The rearrangement links TRBV5-1 to TRBJ1-1; unclear D gene. The V end lost 4 bases, the J end lost 0 bases, and 13 bases lay between the germline ends. The germline CDR1 and CDR2 sequences are SGHRS and YFSETQ. This CDR3 is built from 15 residues.

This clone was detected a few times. In DNA, the CDR3 is TGTGCCAGCACTATCGGAGGAAGGGGTGGCTACACCTTC. It codes for CASTIGGRGGYTF. This rearrangement joins TRBV7-9 to TRBJ1-2; TRBD1 is a possible D gene (5 bases). CDR1 and CDR2 (germline): SEHNR, FQNEAQ (reference sequence). The germline V and J ends were trimmed by 7 bases and 7 bases, with 16 bases remaining between them. The CDR3 runs 13 residues. Based on the CDR3 plus reference TRBV7-9 and TRBJ1-2, the full variable domain is DTGVSQNPRHKITKRGQNVTFRCDPISEHNRLYWYRQTLGQGPEFLTYFQNEAQLEKSRLLSDRFSAERPKGSFSTLEIQRTEQGDSAMYLCASTIGGRGGYTFGSGTRLTVV.

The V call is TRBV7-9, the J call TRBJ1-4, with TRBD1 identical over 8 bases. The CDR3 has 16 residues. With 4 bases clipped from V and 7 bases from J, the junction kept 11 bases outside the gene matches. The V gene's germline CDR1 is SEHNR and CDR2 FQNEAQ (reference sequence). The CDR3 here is CASSSPPTGASEKLFF. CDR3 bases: TGTGCCAGCAGCTCCCCACCGACAGGGGCAAGTGAAAAACTGTTTTTT.

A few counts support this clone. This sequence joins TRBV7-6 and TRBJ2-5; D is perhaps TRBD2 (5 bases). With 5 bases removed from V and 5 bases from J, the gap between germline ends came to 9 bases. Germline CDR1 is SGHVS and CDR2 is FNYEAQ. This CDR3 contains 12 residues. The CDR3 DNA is TGTGCCAGCAGCCAAAGGAGGGAGACCCAGTACTTC. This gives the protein CASSQRRETQYF.

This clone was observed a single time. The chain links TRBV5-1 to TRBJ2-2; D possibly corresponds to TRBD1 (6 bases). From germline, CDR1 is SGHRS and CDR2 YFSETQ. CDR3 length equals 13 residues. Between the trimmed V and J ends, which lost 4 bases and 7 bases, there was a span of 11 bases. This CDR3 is CASSPRGNGELFF. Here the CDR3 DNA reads TGCGCCAGCAGCCCGAGGGGGAACGGGGAGCTGTTTTTT. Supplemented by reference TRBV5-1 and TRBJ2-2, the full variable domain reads KAGVTQTPRYLIKTRGQQVTLSCSPISGHRSVSWYQQTPGQGLQFLFEYFSETQRNKGNFPGRFSGRQFSNSRSEMNVSTLELGDSALYLCASSPRGNGELFFGEGSRLTVL.

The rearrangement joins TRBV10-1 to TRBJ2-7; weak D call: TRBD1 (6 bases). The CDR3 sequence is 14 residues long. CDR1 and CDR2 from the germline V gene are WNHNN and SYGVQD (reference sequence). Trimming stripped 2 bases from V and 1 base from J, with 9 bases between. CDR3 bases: TGCGCCAGCAGTGAGAACAGGGCGTCCTACGAGCAGTACTTC. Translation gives CASSENRASYEQYF.

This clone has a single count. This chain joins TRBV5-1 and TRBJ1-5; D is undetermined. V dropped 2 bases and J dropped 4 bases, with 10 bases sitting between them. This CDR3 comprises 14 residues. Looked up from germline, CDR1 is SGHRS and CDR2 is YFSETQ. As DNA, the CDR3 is TGCGCCAGCAGCTTCGGCGGGGAAAATCAGCCCCAGCATTTT. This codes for CASSFGGENQPQHF. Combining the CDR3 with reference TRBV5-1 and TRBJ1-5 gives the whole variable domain KAGVTQTPRYLIKTRGQQVTLSCSPISGHRSVSWYQQTPGQGLQFLFEYFSETQRNKGNFPGRFSGRQFSNSRSEMNVSTLELGDSALYLCASSFGGENQPQHFGDGTRLSIL.

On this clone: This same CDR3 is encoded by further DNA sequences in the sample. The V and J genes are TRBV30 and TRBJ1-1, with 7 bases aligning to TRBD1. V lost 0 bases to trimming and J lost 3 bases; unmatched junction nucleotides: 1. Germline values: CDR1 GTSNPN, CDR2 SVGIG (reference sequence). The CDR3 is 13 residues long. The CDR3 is CAWSVQGDTEAFF. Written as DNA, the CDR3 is TGTGCCTGGAGTGTTCAGGGGGACACTGAAGCTTTCTTT. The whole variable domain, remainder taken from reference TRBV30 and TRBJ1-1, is SQTIHQWPATLVQPVGSPLSLECTVEGTSNPNLYWYRQAAGRGLQLLFYSVGIGQISSEVPQNLSASRPQDRQFILSSKKLLLSDSGFYLCAWSVQGDTEAFFGQGTRLTVV.

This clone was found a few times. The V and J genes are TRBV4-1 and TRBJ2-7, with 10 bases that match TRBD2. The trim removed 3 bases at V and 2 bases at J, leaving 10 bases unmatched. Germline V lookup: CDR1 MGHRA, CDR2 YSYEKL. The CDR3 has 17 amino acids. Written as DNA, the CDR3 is TGCGCCAGCAGCCAGCAACCAAGGGGGACTAGCGCCTACGAGCAGTACTTC. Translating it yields CASSQQPRGTSAYEQYF.

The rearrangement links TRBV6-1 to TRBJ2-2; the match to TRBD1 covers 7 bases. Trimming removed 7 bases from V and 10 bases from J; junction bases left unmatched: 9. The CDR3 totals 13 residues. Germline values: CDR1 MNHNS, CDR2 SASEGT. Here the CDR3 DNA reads TGTGCCAGCAAATTCCTCCAGGGGGAGGAGCTGTTTTTT. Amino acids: CASKFLQGEELFF.

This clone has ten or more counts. The CDR3 sequence is CASSLIGTIRADTQYF. In DNA, the CDR3 is TGTGCCAGCAGCTTGATCGGGACAATCCGGGCAGATACGCAGTATTTT. V gene TRBV5-6 combines with J gene TRBJ2-3; tentative D call: TRBD1 (6 bases). V lost 1 base and J lost 4, with 16 bases in between. CDR1 and CDR2 from the germline V gene are SGHDT and YYEEEE. The CDR3 loop spans 16 amino acids.

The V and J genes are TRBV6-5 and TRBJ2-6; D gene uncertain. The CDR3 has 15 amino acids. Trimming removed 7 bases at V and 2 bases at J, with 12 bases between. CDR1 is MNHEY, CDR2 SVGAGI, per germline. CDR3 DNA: TGTGCCAGCACCTCGGGTCTGCCTGGGGCCAACGTCCTGACTTTC. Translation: CASTSGLPGANVLTF.

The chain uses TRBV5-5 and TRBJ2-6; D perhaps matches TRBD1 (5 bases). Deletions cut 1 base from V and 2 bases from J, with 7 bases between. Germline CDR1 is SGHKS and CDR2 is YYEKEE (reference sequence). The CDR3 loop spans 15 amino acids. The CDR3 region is CASSLQGTGANVLTF. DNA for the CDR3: TGTGCCAGCAGCTTGCAGGGAACTGGGGCCAACGTCCTGACTTTC.

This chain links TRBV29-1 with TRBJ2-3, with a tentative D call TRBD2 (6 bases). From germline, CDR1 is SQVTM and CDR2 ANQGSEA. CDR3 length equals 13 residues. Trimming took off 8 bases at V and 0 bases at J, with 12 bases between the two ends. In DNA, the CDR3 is TGCAGCAGCGGAGGGCGGAGCACAGATACGCAGTATTTT. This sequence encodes CSSGGRSTDTQYF.

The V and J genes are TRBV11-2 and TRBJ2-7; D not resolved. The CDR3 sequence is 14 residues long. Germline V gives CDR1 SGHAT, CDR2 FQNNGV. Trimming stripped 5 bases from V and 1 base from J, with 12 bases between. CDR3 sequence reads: CASSPEQYSYEQYF. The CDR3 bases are TGTGCCAGCAGCCCCGAGCAGTATTCCTACGAGCAGTACTTC.

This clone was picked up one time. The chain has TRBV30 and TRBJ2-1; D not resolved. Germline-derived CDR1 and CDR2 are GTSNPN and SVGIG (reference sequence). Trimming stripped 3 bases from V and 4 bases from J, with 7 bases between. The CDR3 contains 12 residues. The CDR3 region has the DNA TGTGCCTGGAGCGAATTATACAATGAGCAGTTCTTC. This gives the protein CAWSELYNEQFF.

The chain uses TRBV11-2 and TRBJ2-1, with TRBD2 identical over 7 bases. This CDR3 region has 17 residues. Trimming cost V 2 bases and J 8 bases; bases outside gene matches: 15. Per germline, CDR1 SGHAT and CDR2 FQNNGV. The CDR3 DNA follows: TGTGCCAGCAGCTTACGACCCCCTAGCGGTGGGGCCGATGAGCAGTTCTTC. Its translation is CASSLRPPSGGADEQFF. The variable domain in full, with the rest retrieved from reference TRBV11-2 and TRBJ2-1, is EAGVAQSPRYKIIEKRQSVAFWCNPISGHATLYWYQQILGQGPKLLIQFQNNGVVDDSQLPKDRFSAERLKGVDSTLKIQPAKLEDSAVYLCASSLRPPSGGADEQFFGPGTRLTVL.

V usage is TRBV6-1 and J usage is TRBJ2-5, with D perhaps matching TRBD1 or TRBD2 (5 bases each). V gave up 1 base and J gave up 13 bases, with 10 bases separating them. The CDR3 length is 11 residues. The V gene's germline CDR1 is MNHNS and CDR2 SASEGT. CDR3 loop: CASSEGGKAYF. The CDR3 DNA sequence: TGTGCCAGCAGTGAAGGGGGGAAGGCGTACTTC.

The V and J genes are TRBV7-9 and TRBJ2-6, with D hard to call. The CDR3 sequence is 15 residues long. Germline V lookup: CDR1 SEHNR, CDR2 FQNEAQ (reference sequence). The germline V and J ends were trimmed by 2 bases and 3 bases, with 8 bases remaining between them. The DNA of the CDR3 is TGTGCCAGCAGCTTAAGACAAGGTGGGGCCAACGTCCTGACTTTC. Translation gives CASSLRQGGANVLTF.

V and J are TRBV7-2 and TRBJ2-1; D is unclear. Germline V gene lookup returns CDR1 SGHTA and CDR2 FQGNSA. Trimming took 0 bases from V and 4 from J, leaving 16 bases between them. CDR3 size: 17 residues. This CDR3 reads CASSLALLGSGYNEQFF. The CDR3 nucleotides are TGTGCCAGCAGCTTAGCGCTCTTGGGGTCCGGGTACAATGAGCAGTTCTTC.